This entry features one T cell receptor (beta chain) sequence. Its antigen remains undetermined. One base away there is no much larger clone; base qualities are not given. V was cut back by 3 bases and J by 4 bases, leaving a gap of 17 bases between them. CDR1 and CDR2 are read off the germline V gene (reference sequence) as DFQATT and SNEGSKA. Inclusive of the bounding cysteine and phenylalanine, the CDR3 is 15 residues long. Only the CDR3 DNA is retained, 45 bases long and in frame from the first base. Receptor amplification or capture employed 5' RACE. TCRdb lists the instrument as Illumina HiSeq 2000. A universal primer binding site was added through template switching, and the final cDNA carried a unique molecular identifier so that TCR cDNA molecules could be counted accurately. Specific primers in the conserved constant-segment region were used to synthesize first-strand cDNA for TCR alpha and beta chains. To control for contamination, each cDNA library was double barcoded with a SMART-Mk sample barcode plus Illumina barcodes. TruSeq adapter sequences, together with Illumina sample barcodes, were added in two successive PCR steps. Sequencing of the TCR alpha and beta cDNA libraries was done on the Illumina HiSeq platform using custom primers. The original methods were these. Raw reads were processed with MiGEC to extract unique molecular identifiers, and MiXCR was used to determine CDR3 positions. Recombination models were inferred per individual with the repgenHMM and IGoR tools using an EM algorithm. Shared clonotypes were analyzed with the tcR package in R, and sharing was normalized by the product of cloneset sizes. Out-of-frame nonproductive sequences were analyzed to study raw recombination free of thymic and clonal selection effects. Clones were called with MiXCR by TCRdb after fastp trimmed the public reads at Q25, and only in-frame beta chains were retained. Identical CDR3 protein sequences are pooled into one entry, listed with their most common genes and DNA. The V and J calls were not made by the authors but by TCRdb's processing. The table for this sample lists about 210,000 distinct CDR3 sequences; roughly a tenth of them were counted only once. The ten most abundant clones make up 4% to 6% of the sample.

Only healthy Caucasian donors were included. Miltenyi CD45RO+ enrichment and human naive T-cell isolation kits were used to isolate memory (CD45RO+) and naive T cells from PBMC. This entry is derived from a study of identical twins (TCRdb year 2016). A note on the overall study: TCR alpha and beta repertoires from monozygotic twins, unrelated adults of various ages and cord blood were deep-sequenced to test whether fetal clonotypes persist. Replicate twin experiments were performed at different times using different library preparation protocols to rule out contamination. Beyond this particular receptor, the publication reports: Recombination models systematically underestimated out-of-frame TCR alpha sharing in monozygotic twins but agreed with sharing between unrelated individuals. In beta out-of-frame sequences, excess twin sharing was weaker, because having fewer shared sequences lowered the signal-to-noise ratio. Invariant T cells such as MAIT and iNKT could partly confound zero-insertion analyses, though diverse VJ usage argued against this for most clonotypes. Compared with coincidental sharing between unrelated individuals, an excess of low generation-probability sequences was observed among out-of-frame TCR alpha sequences shared between twins. Abundant cord blood beta clonotypes had fewer insertions, young adult naive repertoires showed a similar but weaker trend, and memory repertoires showed no such trend. Because the same donors could not be followed over many years, the conclusions depended on cross-sectional statistical analysis.

The rearranged segments are TRBV20-1 and TRBJ2-3, with TRBD1 tentatively as D gene (6 bases match). Specimen: memory (CD45RO+) T cells sorted from blood. The cell subset or site tag for this specimen amounts to: CD45RO+ enriched T cells. This sequence originates from a woman aged 18-29 years in good health. The nucleotide sequence reads as follows: TGCAGTGCTAGGGTGAGGGGGACCACTCCAGATACGCAGTATTTT. The resulting protein is CSARVRGTTPDTQYF.